The 31 T cell receptor beta chains presented below share a single source sample, sequenced in a study of T cells in Graves' hyperthyroidism and ophthalmopathy. Regions amplified from RNA transcripts were the TCR beta CDR3 regions. Using the HTBI primer set, a first-round RT-PCR was run on the TCR CDR3. A single record per CDR3 protein comes from TCRdb applying MiXCR to the multiplex PCR reads. Among 450,000 to 600,000 distinct CDR3 sequences listed, 14% were seen once. Sample: blood. Receptor source: a woman in her thirties or forties with Graves' hyperthyroidism.

This clonotype was counted at least ten times. This chain links TRBV6-5 with TRBJ2-7, with a tentative D call TRBD1 (5 bases). The germline V and J ends were trimmed by 0 bases and 0 bases, with 12 bases remaining between them. The length of the CDR3 is 16 residues. Germline V gene sequence: CDR1 MNHEY, CDR2 SVGAGI. CDR3: CASSYSKYRSSYEQYF. The CDR3 nucleotides read TGTGCCAGCAGTTACTCGAAATACAGGAGCTCCTACGAGCAGTACTTC.

This sequence joins TRBV20-1 and TRBJ2-7, with TRBD2 matching 13 bases. CDR3 length equals 14 residues. V shed 6 bases, J shed 6 bases, and the junction held 8 bases outside the gene matches. From germline, CDR1 is DFQATT and CDR2 SNEGSKA (reference sequence). For the CDR3, the DNA is TGCAGTGCCCGAGGACTAGCGGGAGTAAGCGAGCAGTACTTC. Amino acid sequence: CSARGLAGVSEQYF.

This clonotype was detected many times. The chain joins TRBV18 to TRBJ2-2; D is tentatively TRBD1 or TRBD2 (5 bases each). Trimming took 2 bases from V and 6 from J, leaving 13 bases between them. Germline values: CDR1 KGHSH, CDR2 LQKENI. The CDR3 sequence is 15 residues long. As DNA, the CDR3 is TGTGCCAGCTCACCAAACGGGGCCCGGGCCGGGGAGCTGTTTTTT. Translation gives CASSPNGARAGELFF.

This clonotype was recorded many times. This chain connects TRBV9 to TRBJ2-5, with TRBD2 matching 9 bases. In germline, CDR1 is SGDLS, CDR2 YYNGEE. CDR3 length: 16 amino acids. The ends lost 4 bases at V and 5 bases at J; junction bases unmatched: 12. CDR3 in amino acids: CASSSLGTSSKETQYF. The CDR3 coding sequence is TGTGCCAGCAGCTCCCTCGGGACTAGCTCTAAGGAGACCCAGTACTTC.

The genes are TRBV11-3 and TRBJ2-2; D unclear. In germline, CDR1 is SGHNT, CDR2 YENEEA. The CDR3 is 17 residues long. The V gene lost 7 bases and the J gene lost 0 bases, with 18 bases spanning the gap. CDR3 amino acids: CASNFLYEKANTGELFF. CDR3 bases: TGTGCCAGCAATTTCCTATATGAGAAAGCGAACACCGGGGAGCTGTTTTTT.

This clonotype was seen a few times. The V call is TRBV2, the J call TRBJ2-2; 8 bases line up with TRBD2. The germline gives CDR1 SNHLY, CDR2 FYNNEI. The length of the CDR3 is 15 residues. V trimming: 3 bases; J trimming: 6 bases; junction bases outside the gene matches: 6. The CDR3 reads CASSEREAPSGELFF. The CDR3 DNA reads as TGTGCCAGCAGTGAGCGGGAGGCCCCTTCCGGGGAGCTGTTTTTT.

This clonotype was detected only a few times. The chain employs TRBV5-1 and TRBJ1-2; no firm D call. The CDR3 totals 16 residues. V shed 0 bases and J shed 4 bases, with 16 bases lying between them. Per germline, CDR1 SGHRS and CDR2 YFSETQ. The CDR3 region is CASSLDGGIGGYGYTF. The CDR3 region has the DNA TGCGCCAGCAGCTTGGACGGCGGTATTGGCGGCTATGGCTACACCTTC.

This clonotype showed up many times. The chain links TRBV28 to TRBJ1-1; no clear D. The V end lost 7 bases, the J end lost 2 bases, and 5 bases lay between the germline ends. The CDR3 covers 11 residues. Germline CDR1 MDHEN, CDR2 SYDVKM. The CDR3 loop is CASTQNTEAFF. The CDR3 DNA reads TGTGCCAGCACCCAAAACACTGAAGCTTTCTTT.

The DNA of the CDR3 is TGTGCCAGCAGTACGGGACAGCTCCAACAAGAGACCCAGTACTTC. Translating gives CASSTGQLQQETQYF. The V and J genes are TRBV28 and TRBJ2-5; TRBD1 matches at 7 bases. V was clipped by 5 bases and J by 2 bases; unmatched bases: 8. The CDR3 runs 15 residues. Germline lookup yields CDR1 MDHEN and CDR2 SYDVKM.

This clonotype was seen at least ten times. The rearrangement links TRBV12-3 or TRBV12-4 to TRBJ1-1; tentative D call: TRBD1 (6 bases). The CDR3 loop spans 17 amino acids. Trimming cost V 1 base and J 4 bases, with 19 bases left between them. CDR3: CASSLGTLGGQSTEAFF. Here the CDR3 DNA reads TGTGCCAGCAGTTTAGGGACCCTCGGGGGCCAGAGCACTGAAGCTTTCTTT.

This clonotype was seen at least ten times. V gene TRBV20-1 combines with J gene TRBJ2-7; 9 bases are shared with TRBD1. With 6 bases clipped from V and 4 bases from J, the junction kept 10 bases outside the gene matches. CDR1 is DFQATT, CDR2 SNEGSKA, per germline (reference sequence). This CDR3 region has 14 residues. The CDR3 nucleotides read TGCAGTGCCGAGACGGGGACAGGGAATTACGAGCAGTACTTC. It codes for CSAETGTGNYEQYF.

This clonotype was seen at least ten times. The chain combines TRBV28 with TRBJ2-7; D is ambiguous. CDR3 length: 13 amino acids. The germline V gene has CDR1 MDHEN and CDR2 SYDVKM. The V gene lost 5 bases and the J gene lost 5 bases, with 13 bases spanning the gap. CDR3 nucleotides: TGTGCCAGCAGTGCACCCCACTCACACGAGCAGTACTTC. Protein: CASSAPHSHEQYF.

The chain couples TRBV27 to TRBJ2-7; 13 bases agree with TRBD2. Germline-derived CDR1 and CDR2 are MNHEY and SMNVEV (reference sequence). Trimming removed 10 bases from V and 4 bases from J; junction bases left unmatched: 19. The CDR3 contains 18 residues. The CDR3 reads CAKGGAPYGLAGEYEQYF. CDR3 DNA: TGTGCCAAAGGCGGGGCACCCTATGGACTAGCGGGGGAATACGAGCAGTACTTC.

The sample holds many counts of this clonotype. The V and J genes are TRBV2 and TRBJ2-7; no definite D call. This CDR3 has 13 residues. Trimming took off 4 bases at V and 2 bases at J, with 9 bases between the two ends. Germline V gene data show CDR1 as SNHLY and CDR2 as FYNNEI. The CDR3 loop is CASSADPAYEQYF. CDR3 DNA: TGTGCCAGCAGTGCTGACCCGGCCTACGAGCAGTACTTC. The whole variable domain, remainder taken from reference TRBV2 and TRBJ2-7, is EPEVTQTPSHQVTQMGQEVILRCVPISNHLYFYWYRQILGQKVEFLVSFYNNEISEKSEIFDDQFSVERPDGSNFTLKIRSTKLEDSAMYFCASSADPAYEQYFGPGTRLTVT.

This clonotype has a handful of counts. V gene TRBV4-2 combines with J gene TRBJ1-1; D may be TRBD1 (6 bases). The CDR3 loop spans 16 amino acids. Germline CDR1 and CDR2: LGHNA and YNFKEQ. The germline V and J ends were trimmed by 0 bases and 6 bases, with 17 bases remaining between them. In nucleotides, the CDR3 is TGTGCCAGCAGCCAAGATAAGGAGGGGGAGGGGTCTGAAGCTTTCTTT. This codes for CASSQDKEGEGSEAFF.

In this sample, this clonotype turned up many times. This chain uses TRBV3-1 with TRBJ1-2; D is ambiguous. This CDR3 is 14 amino acids long. Trimming left V 4 bases short and J 5 bases short, with 14 bases between. In germline, CDR1 is LGHDT, CDR2 YNNKEL (reference sequence). CDR3 nucleotides: TGTGCCAGCAGCCCCGACGGAGGGAGGTATGGCTACACCTTC. Protein: CASSPDGGRYGYTF.

This rearrangement joins TRBV15 to TRBJ1-2; 10 bases fit TRBD1. V trimming: 0 bases; J trimming: 0 bases; junction bases outside the gene matches: 13. The length of the CDR3 is 20 residues. In germline, CDR1 is LNHNV, CDR2 YYDKDF (reference sequence). CDR3 loop: CATSRDLLGTGAHSNYGYTF. DNA for the CDR3: TGTGCCACCAGCAGAGATCTTTTAGGGACAGGGGCCCATTCTAACTATGGCTACACCTTC.

There are a few counts of this clonotype. This chain connects TRBV4-2 to TRBJ2-2; 11 nucleotides align to TRBD2. The V gene end was trimmed by 1 base and the J gene end by 1 base; junction bases not matched to a gene: 5. The CDR3 covers 18 residues. Germline V gene data show CDR1 as LGHNA and CDR2 as YNFKEQ. The CDR3 reads CASSQVFLAGGNTGELFF. For the CDR3, the DNA is TGTGCCAGCAGCCAAGTTTTCCTAGCGGGAGGGAACACCGGGGAGCTGTTTTTT.

This clonotype was seen a few times. CDR3 residues: CASSPSFQTSNTGELFF. CDR3 nucleotide sequence: TGTGCCAGCTCACCATCGTTTCAGACTTCCAACACCGGGGAGCTGTTTTTT. The V and J genes are TRBV18 and TRBJ2-2; D is undetermined. Per germline, CDR1 KGHSH and CDR2 LQKENI. CDR3 length: 17 residues. V dropped 2 bases and J dropped 2 bases, with 15 bases sitting between them.

This chain links TRBV7-9 with TRBJ2-2, with a weak D call TRBD1 (5 bases). CDR1 and CDR2 (germline): SEHNR, FQNEAQ (reference sequence). The CDR3 loop spans 12 amino acids. Trimming took 11 bases from V and 1 from J, leaving 8 bases between them. CDR3 loop: CALDRNTGELFF. The CDR3 nucleotides are TGTGCCCTTGACAGGAACACCGGGGAGCTGTTTTTT.

This clonotype was picked up many times. The chain links TRBV2 to TRBJ2-2; 9 nucleotides align to TRBD2. Germline values: CDR1 SNHLY, CDR2 FYNNEI. V trimming: 2 bases; J trimming: 8 bases; junction bases outside the gene matches: 12. CDR3 length: 17 amino acids. As DNA, the CDR3 is TGTGCCAGCAGTGAATTTGCGCCTAGCGGGACCGCGGGGGAGCTGTTTTTT. Amino acid sequence: CASSEFAPSGTAGELFF.

The table lists this clonotype with a few counts. The CDR3 nucleotides read TGTGCCAGCTCACGGACTAGCGGGAGTGAAGAGACCCAGTACTTC. This gives the protein CASSRTSGSEETQYF. This chain connects TRBV18 to TRBJ2-5, with 13 positions matching TRBD2. Unmatched junction bases numbered 2, after V lost 4 bases and J lost 3 bases. The CDR3 extends over 15 amino acids. Looked up from germline, CDR1 is KGHSH and CDR2 is LQKENI.

The rearrangement links TRBV14 to TRBJ2-2; D unclear. The CDR3 runs to 15 residues. Trimming shortened V by 0 bases and J by 4 bases, and 9 bases separated the two germline ends. Germline-derived CDR1 and CDR2 are SGHDN and FVKESK. The DNA for the CDR3 is TGTGCCAGCAGCCAAGAATCTAGTTTCACCGGGGAGCTGTTTTTT. It is translated as CASSQESSFTGELFF.

This clonotype was counted ten times or more. This rearrangement joins TRBV20-1 to TRBJ1-4; TRBD1 is a possible D gene (5 bases). CDR1 is DFQATT and CDR2 is SNEGSKA in the germline V gene (reference sequence). The CDR3 covers 13 residues. V was cut by 3 bases and J by 4 bases, with 9 bases left in between. The CDR3 region has the DNA TGCAGTGCTAGGGGGGGACTTAATGAAAAACTGTTTTTT. It yields the protein CSARGGLNEKLFF.

The rearrangement joins TRBV19 to TRBJ2-2; 11 positions match TRBD2. The trim removed 3 bases at V and 2 bases at J, leaving 2 bases unmatched. Germline V gives CDR1 LNHDA, CDR2 SQIVND (reference sequence). CDR3 length: 16 amino acids. CDR3 amino acids: CASSITSGSNTGELFF. The CDR3 nucleotides read TGTGCCAGTAGTATTACTAGCGGGAGTAACACCGGGGAGCTGTTTTTT.

The table lists this clonotype with a few counts. This chain uses TRBV15 with TRBJ2-3, with TRBD2 as a possible D gene (5 bases). Trimming removed 1 base at V and 7 bases at J, with 12 bases between. Germline V lookup: CDR1 LNHNV, CDR2 YYDKDF (reference sequence). The CDR3 length is 14 residues. The CDR3 DNA is TGTGCCACCAGCAGAGTGGAGGACGTAAATACGCAGTATTTT. Its protein is CATSRVEDVNTQYF.

Many counts were recorded for this clonotype. The chain joins TRBV2 to TRBJ2-7; TRBD1 matches 9 bases. This CDR3 contains 14 residues. Germline CDR1 SNHLY, CDR2 FYNNEI. V shed 7 bases and J 0 bases; nucleotides not matched to a gene: 4. CDR3 in DNA: TGTGCCAGCACCATACAGGGGGCCTCCTACGAGCAGTACTTC. This translates into CASTIQGASYEQYF.

This clonotype appeared many times. The chain uses TRBV5-1 and TRBJ2-7; a weak D match, TRBD1 (6 bases). Per germline, CDR1 SGHRS and CDR2 YFSETQ. V dropped 3 bases and J dropped 4 bases, with 17 bases sitting between them. The CDR3 consists of 15 residues. Written as DNA, the CDR3 is TGCGCCAGCAGCTACCGGGACACTGCTTTGTACGAGCAGTACTTC. Protein sequence: CASSYRDTALYEQYF.

This clonotype has a single count. This chain connects TRBV5-1 to TRBJ2-3; 9 positions match TRBD1. The V segment lost 3 bases and the J segment 3 bases; nucleotides outside the gene matches: 11. In germline, CDR1 is SGHRS, CDR2 YFSETQ. The CDR3 has 17 residues. The CDR3 coding sequence is TGCGCCAGCAGCTCCTCCACGACAGGGGGAGGGACAGATACGCAGTATTTT. This encodes CASSSSTTGGGTDTQYF.

There are a few counts of this clonotype. This chain uses TRBV5-6 with TRBJ2-1; possible D gene TRBD2, 7 bases. The CDR3 length is 16 residues. Germline CDR1 and CDR2: SGHDT and YYEEEE. V was pared by 0 bases and J by 3 bases, with 13 bases between. The CDR3 DNA reads as TGTGCCAGCAGCTTGGGAGGGGGGGCCCTCTACAATGAGCAGTTCTTC. This encodes CASSLGGGALYNEQFF.

This clonotype was counted many times. The rearrangement uses TRBV7-9 and TRBJ2-7; TRBD1 might be the D (5 bases). V gave up 1 base and J gave up 7 bases, with 14 bases separating them. The CDR3 runs to 14 residues. The germline gives CDR1 SEHNR, CDR2 FQNEAQ (reference sequence). In DNA form, the CDR3 reads TGTGCCAGCAGCTTAGGTGGACACCGAACTGAGCAGTACTTC. This sequence encodes CASSLGGHRTEQYF.